The rows below give T cell receptor beta chains drawn from one sample of a study of blood T cells in healthy people across ages. One entry per CDR3 protein results from TCRdb running MiXCR on the 5' RACE reads. The profile shows about a million distinct CDR3 sequences, roughly 51% of them singletons. Specimen: blood. Every receptor here comes from a woman in her sixties in good health. Each CDR3 is given with its conserved first and last residue. The order of the fields is D gene, clone size, J gene, V gene, CDR3 DNA, CDR3 protein. The D gene is left open where the match is weak. The listing skips clone size in some rows; elsewhere it reads once, few, many or a size class.

>-|-|TRBJ2-7|TRBV4-3
TGCGCCAGCAGCCAAGACACCGAACTGTACGAGCAGTACTTC
CASSQDTELYEQYF
>TRBD2|once|TRBJ2-3|TRBV7-2
TGTGCCAGCAGCCTCCGACTAGCGGGAGGGGGGGGTACGCAGTATTTT
CASSLRLAGGGGTQYF
>-|-|TRBJ2-2|TRBV7-9
TGTGCCAGCAGCTTGGCCAGAATTGGCGGGGAGCTGTTTTTT
CASSLARIGGELFF
>-|few|TRBJ2-7|TRBV20-1
TGCAGTGCTGAGATCAGGGTAAAGCAGTACTTC
CSAEIRVKQYF
>TRBD2|-|TRBJ2-7|TRBV6-2/TRBV6-3
TGTGCCAGCAGTTACTCGATTAGCGGGAGCTCCTACGAGCAGTACTTC
CASSYSISGSSYEQYF
>TRBD2|-|TRBJ2-7|TRBV6-2/TRBV6-3
TGTGCCAGCAGTTACTCGACGACTAGCGGGAGCCCACTCCGGGGGGAGCAGTACTTC
CASSYSTTSGSPLRGEQYF
>TRBD2|-|TRBJ2-7|TRBV20-1
TGCAGTGCCCCGACTAGCGGGAGTTACGAGCAGTACTTC
CSAPTSGSYEQYF
>-|few|TRBJ2-5|TRBV10-3
TGTGCCATCAGTGAGTTAGGGAGGAATGAGCAGTACTTC
CAISELGRNEQYF
>TRBD1|few|TRBJ1-5|TRBV29-1
TGCAGCGTGGGACAGGACGGTCAGCCCCAGCATTTT
CSVGQDGQPQHF
>-|-|TRBJ2-7|TRBV29-1
TGCAGCGTTGAGGGCCAGCAGGGACTGGGATACGAGCAGTACTTC
CSVEGQQGLGYEQYF
>-|few|TRBJ2-3|TRBV11-2
TGTGCCAGCAGCTTACCAGGGTCAGATACGCAGTATTTT
CASSLPGSDTQYF
>-|-|TRBJ2-3|TRBV7-2
TGTGCCAGCAGCCCCTACGGGGAAGATACGCAGTATTTT
CASSPYGEDTQYF
>-|-|TRBJ2-1|TRBV5-1
TGCGCCAGCAGCCGAGACAGACACAATGAGCAGTTCTTC
CASSRDRHNEQFF
>TRBD1|-|TRBJ2-3|TRBV7-9
TGTGCCAGCACACTACAGGGGAGAACAGATACGCAGTATTTT
CASTLQGRTDTQYF
>TRBD2|-|TRBJ2-7|TRBV6-2/TRBV6-3
TGTGCCTGCAAACTAGCGGGCTTGGTCGAGCAGTACTTC
CACKLAGLVEQYF
>-|-|TRBJ2-7|TRBV7-2
TGTGCCGGCAGCGGGGATGGGGGCAGGTACGAGCAGTACTTC
CAGSGDGGRYEQYF
>-|few|TRBJ2-7|TRBV5-7
TGTGCCAGTACCCGGGGAGAGCAGTACTTC
CASTRGEQYF
>-|-|TRBJ1-2|TRBV7-2
TGTGCCAGCAGCAGAGACAGGCACTATGGCTACACCTTC
CASSRDRHYGYTF
>TRBD1|-|TRBJ2-1|TRBV5-1
TGCGCCAGCAGCTTGAACCCGACAGGGCCCGACATGGGAGTTGCCAATGAGCAGTTCTTC
CASSLNPTGPDMGVANEQFF
>TRBD1|-|TRBJ2-7|TRBV7-9
TGTGCCAGCAGCTATACCTTCGGGACAGGCCTCTACGAGCAGTACTTC
CASSYTFGTGLYEQYF
>-|-|TRBJ2-7|TRBV3-1
TGTGCCAGCGGACTCCTCAGCTCCTACGAGCAGTACTTC
CASGLLSSYEQYF
>-|-|TRBJ2-1|TRBV18
TGTGCCAGCTCACCGGGGGCAGGTTCGAATGAGCAGTTCTTC
CASSPGAGSNEQFF
>-|-|TRBJ2-1|TRBV5-5
TGTGCCAGCAGATGGGCAGTCTACAATGAGCAGTTCTTC
CASRWAVYNEQFF
>TRBD1|-|TRBJ2-1|TRBV20-1
TGCAGTGCCCCCCCGGGACAGGGTAGTCGCAATGAGCAGTTCTTC
CSAPPGQGSRNEQFF